The 2 T cell receptor beta chains in this list originate from one sample, sequenced in a study of T cell clones after liver transplantation. Generated by immunoSEQ multiplex PCR, the TCRdb table keeps only in-frame clones and is missing some. The sample yields approximately 50,000 clones, approximately 71% seen once. The input for sequencing was CD4+ T cells from blood, taken around 52 months after liver transplant. These receptors were collected from a human patient who received a liver transplant. The T cells may partly be graft donor cells.

This rearrangement joins TRBV15 to TRBJ2-3; TRBD1 matches at 8 bases. V trimming: 3 bases; J trimming: 4 bases; junction bases outside the gene matches: 3. Germline CDR1 and CDR2: LNHNV and YYDKDF (reference sequence). This CDR3 is 14 amino acids long. Here the CDR3 DNA reads TGTGCCACCAGCAGGGGACAGGACCCAGATACGCAGTATTTT. Translated, it gives CATSRGQDPDTQYF.

The V and J genes are TRBV5-4 and TRBJ1-1; D is uncertain. This CDR3 has 16 amino acids. Germline V lookup: CDR1 SGHNT, CDR2 YYREEE (reference sequence). With 5 bases removed from V and 1 base from J, the gap between germline ends came to 18 bases. CDR3 sequence reads: CASSSMGSRKNTEAFF. For the CDR3, the DNA is TGTGCCAGCAGTTCGATGGGATCCAGAAAGAACACTGAAGCTTTCTTT.